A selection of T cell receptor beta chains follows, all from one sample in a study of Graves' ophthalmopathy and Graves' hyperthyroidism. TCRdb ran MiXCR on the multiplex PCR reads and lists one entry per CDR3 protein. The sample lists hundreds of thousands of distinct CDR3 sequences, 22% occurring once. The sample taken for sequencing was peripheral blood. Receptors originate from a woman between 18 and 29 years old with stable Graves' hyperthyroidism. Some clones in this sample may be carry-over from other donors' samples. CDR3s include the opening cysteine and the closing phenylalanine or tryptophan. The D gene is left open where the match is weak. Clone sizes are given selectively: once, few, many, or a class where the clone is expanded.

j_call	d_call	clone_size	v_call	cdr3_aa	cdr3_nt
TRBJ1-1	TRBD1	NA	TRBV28	CASSSNIGQGGTEAFF	TGTGCCAGCAGTTCTAATATCGGACAGGGAGGCACTGAAGCTTTCTTT
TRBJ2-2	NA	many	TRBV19	CASSTPATGELFF	TGTGCCAGTAGTACACCGGCCACCGGGGAGCTGTTTTTT
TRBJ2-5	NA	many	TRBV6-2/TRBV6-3	CASSPSRDQYF	TGTGCCAGCAGCCCCTCTCGGGACCAGTACTTC
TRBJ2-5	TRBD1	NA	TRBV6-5	CASSYRGQGTQETQYF	TGTGCCAGCAGTTACCGGGGACAGGGAACCCAAGAGACCCAGTACTTC
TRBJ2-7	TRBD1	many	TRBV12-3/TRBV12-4	CASSPGTAEQYF	TGTGCCAGCAGTCCGGGGACAGCCGAGCAGTACTTC
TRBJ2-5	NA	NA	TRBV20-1	CSARHAGAIQETQYF	TGCAGTGCTAGACACGCGGGGGCTATACAAGAGACCCAGTACTTC
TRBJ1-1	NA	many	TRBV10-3	CAISESSDQNTEAFF	TGTGCCATCAGTGAGTCGTCGGACCAGAACACTGAAGCTTTCTTT
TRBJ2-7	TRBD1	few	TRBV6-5	CASSSIRGQGTHEQYF	TGTGCCAGCAGTTCCATACGAGGACAGGGTACCCACGAGCAGTACTTC
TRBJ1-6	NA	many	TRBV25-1	CASSQTTQQGTNSPLHF	TGTGCCAGCAGCCAAACAACCCAACAGGGAACCAATTCACCCCTCCACTTT
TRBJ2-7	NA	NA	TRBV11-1	CASSPIEGTYRSYEQYF	TGTGCCAGCAGCCCGATAGAAGGGACATATAGGTCTTACGAGCAGTACTTC
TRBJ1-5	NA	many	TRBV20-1	CSARRLSQHSNQPQHF	TGCAGTGCTAGACGACTTAGCCAGCATAGCAATCAGCCCCAGCATTTT
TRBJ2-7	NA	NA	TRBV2	CASGMGHDEQYF	TGTGCCAGCGGGATGGGGCACGACGAGCAGTACTTC
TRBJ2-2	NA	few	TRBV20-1	CSAKHMNTGELFF	TGCAGTGCTAAGCACATGAACACCGGGGAGCTGTTTTTT
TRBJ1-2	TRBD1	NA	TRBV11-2	CASSPRGLGYGYTF	TGTGCCAGCAGCCCTAGGGGGCTCGGCTATGGCTACACCTTC
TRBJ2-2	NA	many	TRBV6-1	CASSDILVVDTGELFF	TGTGCCAGCAGTGACATTTTAGTGGTAGACACCGGGGAGCTGTTTTTT
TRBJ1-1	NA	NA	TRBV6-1	CATQSPYDTEAFF	TGTGCCACACAAAGCCCCTACGACACTGAAGCTTTCTTT
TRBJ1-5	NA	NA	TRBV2	CASSESGRGQPQHF	TGTGCCAGCAGTGAATCGGGGCGAGGGCAGCCCCAGCATTTT
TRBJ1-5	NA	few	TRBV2	CASSEHVQPQHF	TGTGCCAGCAGTGAACATGTTCAGCCCCAGCATTTT
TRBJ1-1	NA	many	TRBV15	CATSRGGAGNTEAFF	TGTGCCACCAGCAGAGGTGGGGCCGGGAACACTGAAGCTTTCTTT
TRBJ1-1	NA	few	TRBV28	CASSLRWTTEAFF	TGTGCCAGCAGTTTGCGTTGGACAACAGAAGCTTTCTTT
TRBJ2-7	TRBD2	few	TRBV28	CASRSNYRSGRGYEQYF	TGTGCCAGCAGGTCGAACTACCGTAGCGGGAGGGGCTACGAGCAGTACTTC
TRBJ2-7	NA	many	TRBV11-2	CASSPDSSSYEQYF	TGTGCCAGCAGTCCGGACAGTAGCTCCTACGAGCAGTACTTC
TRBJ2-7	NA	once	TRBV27	CATSLGGEIYEQYF	TGTGCCACCAGTCTGGGGGGCGAGATCTACGAGCAGTACTTC
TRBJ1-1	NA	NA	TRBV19	CASKAGVGTEAFF	TGTGCCAGTAAAGCGGGGGTTGGCACTGAAGCTTTCTTT